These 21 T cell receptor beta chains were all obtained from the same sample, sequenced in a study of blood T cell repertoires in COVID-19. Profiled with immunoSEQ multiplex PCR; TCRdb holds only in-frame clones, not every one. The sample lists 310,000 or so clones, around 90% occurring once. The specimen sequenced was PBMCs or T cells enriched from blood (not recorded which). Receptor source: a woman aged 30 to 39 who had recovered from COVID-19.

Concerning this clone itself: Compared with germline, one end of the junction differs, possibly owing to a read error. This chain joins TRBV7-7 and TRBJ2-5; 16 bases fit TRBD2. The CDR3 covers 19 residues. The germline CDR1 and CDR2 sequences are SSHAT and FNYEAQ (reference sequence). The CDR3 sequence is CASSLAPGTSGRAGETQYF. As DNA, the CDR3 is TGTGCTAGCAGCTTAGCGCCGGGGACTAGCGGGAGGGCCGGGGAGACCCAGTACTTC.

CDR3 DNA: TGTGCCAGCAGCAAGGACGCCGGGGGGGTCCACAATGAGCAGTTCTTC. The encoded protein is CASSKDAGGVHNEQFF. The rearrangement links TRBV21-1 to TRBJ2-1; the table gives TRBD2 as D, unverified against the DNA. TRBV21-1 is annotated as a pseudogene. The CDR3 is made up of 16 amino acids.

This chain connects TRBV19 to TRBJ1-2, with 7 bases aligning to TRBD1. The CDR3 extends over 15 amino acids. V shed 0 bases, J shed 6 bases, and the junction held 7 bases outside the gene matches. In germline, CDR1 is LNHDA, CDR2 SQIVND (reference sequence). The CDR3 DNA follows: TGTGCCAGTAGTATAGACGGAGGGGGCGGCGATGGCTACACCTTC. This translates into CASSIDGGGGDGYTF.

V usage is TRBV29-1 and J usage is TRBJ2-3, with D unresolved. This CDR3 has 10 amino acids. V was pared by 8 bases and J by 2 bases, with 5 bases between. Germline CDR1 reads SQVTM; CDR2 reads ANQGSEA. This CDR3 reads CSYYTDTQYF. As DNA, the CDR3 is TGCAGCTATTACACAGATACGCAGTATTTT.

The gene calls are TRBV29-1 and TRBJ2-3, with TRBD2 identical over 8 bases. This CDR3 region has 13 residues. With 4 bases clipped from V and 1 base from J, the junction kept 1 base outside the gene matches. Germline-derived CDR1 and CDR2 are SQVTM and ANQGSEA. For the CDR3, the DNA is TGCAGCGTTGTACTAGCGGGCACAGATACGCAGTATTTT. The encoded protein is CSVVLAGTDTQYF.

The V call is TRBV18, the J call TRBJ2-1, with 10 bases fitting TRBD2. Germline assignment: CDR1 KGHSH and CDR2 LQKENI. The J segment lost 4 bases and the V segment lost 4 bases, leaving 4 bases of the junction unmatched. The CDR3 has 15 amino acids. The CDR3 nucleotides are TGTGCCAGCTCACTCTCTAGCGGGAGTTACAATGAGCAGTTCTTC. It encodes CASSLSSGSYNEQFF.

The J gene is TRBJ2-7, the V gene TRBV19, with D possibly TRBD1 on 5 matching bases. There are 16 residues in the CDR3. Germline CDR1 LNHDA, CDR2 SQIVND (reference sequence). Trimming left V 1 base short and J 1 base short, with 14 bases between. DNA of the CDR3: TGTGCCAGTAGTATAGTAGAGGCAGGGCCTTCCTACGAGCAGTACTTC. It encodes CASSIVEAGPSYEQYF.

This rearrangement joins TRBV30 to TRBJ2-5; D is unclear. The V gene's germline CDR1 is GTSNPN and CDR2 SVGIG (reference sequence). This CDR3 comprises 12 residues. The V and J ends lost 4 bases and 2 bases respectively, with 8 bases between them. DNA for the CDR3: TGTGCCTGGAACCCACAGCAAGAGACCCAGTACTTC. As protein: CAWNPQQETQYF.

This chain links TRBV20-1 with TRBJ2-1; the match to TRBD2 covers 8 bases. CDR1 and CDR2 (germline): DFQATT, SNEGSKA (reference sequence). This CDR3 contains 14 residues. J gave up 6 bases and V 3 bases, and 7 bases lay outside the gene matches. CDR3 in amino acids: CSASISGSGNEQFF. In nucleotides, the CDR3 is TGCAGTGCTAGTATAAGCGGGAGTGGCAATGAGCAGTTCTTC.

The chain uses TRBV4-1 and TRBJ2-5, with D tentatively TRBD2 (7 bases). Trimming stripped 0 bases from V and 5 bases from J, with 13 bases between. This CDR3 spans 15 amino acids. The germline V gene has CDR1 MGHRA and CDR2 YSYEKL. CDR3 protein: CASSQEGGRWETQYF. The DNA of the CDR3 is TGCGCCAGCAGCCAAGAGGGGGGGCGCTGGGAGACCCAGTACTTC.

The chain's CDR3 is CASSLAGDGYTF. Written as DNA, the CDR3 is TGTGCCAGCAGCTTGGCGGGGGATGGCTACACCTTC. The gene calls are TRBV5-4 and TRBJ1-2, with D possibly TRBD1 on 5 matching bases. This CDR3 spans 12 amino acids. In germline, CDR1 is SGHNT, CDR2 YYREEE (reference sequence). V was pared by 0 bases and J by 6 bases, with 6 bases between.

CDR3 protein: CASSYDPPGGELFF. The CDR3 bases are TGTGCCAGCAGTTACGATCCACCGGGCGGGGAGCTGTTTTTT. The gene calls are TRBV6-5 and TRBJ2-2, with no clear D. This CDR3 is built from 14 residues. Trimming left V 2 bases short and J 7 bases short, with 11 bases between. Germline V gives CDR1 MNHEY, CDR2 SVGAGI.

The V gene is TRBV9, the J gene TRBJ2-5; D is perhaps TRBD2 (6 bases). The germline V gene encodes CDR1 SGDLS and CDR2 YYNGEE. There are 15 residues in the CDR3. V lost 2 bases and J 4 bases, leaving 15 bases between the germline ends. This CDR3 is CASSVTGGDLETQYF. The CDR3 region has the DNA TGTGCCAGCAGCGTTACCGGAGGGGATTTAGAGACCCAGTACTTC.

This chain's CDR3 is CASSQAQSTGELFF. CDR3 sequence (DNA): TGTGCCAGCAGCCAAGCACAGAGCACCGGGGAGCTGTTTTTT. The chain recombines TRBV3-1 (or the pseudogene TRBV3-2) with TRBJ2-2; D not certain. V was clipped by 1 base and J by 4 bases, with 7 bases between them. Germline V gene sequence: CDR1 LGHDT, CDR2 YNNKEL (reference sequence). The CDR3 runs 14 residues.

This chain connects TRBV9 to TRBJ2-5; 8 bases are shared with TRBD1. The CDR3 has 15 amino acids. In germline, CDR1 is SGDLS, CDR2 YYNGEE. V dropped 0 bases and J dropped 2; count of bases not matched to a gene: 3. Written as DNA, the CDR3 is TGTGCCAGCAGCGTAGGGGACAGGTTACAAGAGACCCAGTACTTC. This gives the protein CASSVGDRLQETQYF.

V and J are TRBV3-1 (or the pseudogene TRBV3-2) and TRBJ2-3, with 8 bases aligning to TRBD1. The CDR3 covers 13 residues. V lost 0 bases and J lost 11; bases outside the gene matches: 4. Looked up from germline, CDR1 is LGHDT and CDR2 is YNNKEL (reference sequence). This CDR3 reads CASSQEDRDEQYF. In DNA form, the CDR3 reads TGTGCCAGCAGCCAAGAGGACAGGGATGAGCAGTATTTT.

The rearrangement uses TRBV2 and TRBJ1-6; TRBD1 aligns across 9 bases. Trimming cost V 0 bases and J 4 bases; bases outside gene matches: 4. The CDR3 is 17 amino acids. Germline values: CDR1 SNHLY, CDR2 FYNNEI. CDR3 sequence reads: CASSEAGQGLYNSPLHF. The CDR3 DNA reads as TGTGCCAGCAGTGAAGCGGGACAGGGCCTGTATAATTCACCCCTCCACTTT.

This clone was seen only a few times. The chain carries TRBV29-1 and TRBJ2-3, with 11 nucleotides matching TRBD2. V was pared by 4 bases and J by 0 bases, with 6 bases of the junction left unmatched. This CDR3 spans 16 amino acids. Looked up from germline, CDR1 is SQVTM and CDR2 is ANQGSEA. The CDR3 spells CSVAGTSGPSTDTQYF. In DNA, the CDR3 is TGCAGCGTTGCCGGGACTAGCGGACCTAGCACAGATACGCAGTATTTT.

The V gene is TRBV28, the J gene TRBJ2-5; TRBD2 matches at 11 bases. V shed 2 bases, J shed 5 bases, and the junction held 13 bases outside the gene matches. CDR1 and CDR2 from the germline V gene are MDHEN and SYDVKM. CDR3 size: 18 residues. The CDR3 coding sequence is TGTGCCAGCAGTTTACCTACGACAGGGGCTAGCGGGAGGGAGACCCAGTACTTC. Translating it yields CASSLPTTGASGRETQYF.

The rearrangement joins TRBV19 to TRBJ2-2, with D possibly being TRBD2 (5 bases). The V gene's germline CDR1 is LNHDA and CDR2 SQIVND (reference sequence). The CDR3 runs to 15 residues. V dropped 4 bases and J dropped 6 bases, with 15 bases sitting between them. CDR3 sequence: CASSKGTRVAGELFF. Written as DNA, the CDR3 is TGTGCCAGTAGTAAGGGCACGAGGGTAGCCGGGGAGCTGTTTTTT.

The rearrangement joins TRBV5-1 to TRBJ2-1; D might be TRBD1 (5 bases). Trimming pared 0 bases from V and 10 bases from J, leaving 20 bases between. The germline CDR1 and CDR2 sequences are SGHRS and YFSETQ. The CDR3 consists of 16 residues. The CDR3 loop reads CASSLAHPAQGREQFF. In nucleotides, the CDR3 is TGCGCCAGCAGCTTGGCACATCCCGCGCAGGGCCGAGAGCAGTTCTTC.